The rows below give T cell receptor beta chains drawn from one sample of a study of blood T cell repertoires in COVID-19. The data were produced by immunoSEQ multiplex PCR, yet TCRdb's version contains in-frame clones alone and is incomplete. Found here are over 350,000 clones, 90% to 95% of them singletons; the top ten hold about 0.83%. The sample consisted of PBMCs or T cells enriched from blood (not recorded which). All receptors derive from a woman in her thirties or forties who had been exposed to COVID-19. Each CDR3 is given with its conserved first and last residue. The D gene is left open where the match is weak. Part of the rows lack a size; the others show once, few, many or a class for expanded clones.

clone_size: NA
cdr3_length: 14
v_call: TRBV18
j_call: TRBJ1-1
d_call: NA
cdr3_aa: CASSPQGPSAEAFF
cdr3_nt: TGTGCCAGCTCACCACAGGGGCCCTCGGCTGAAGCTTTCTTT

clone_size: NA
cdr3_length: 17
v_call: TRBV23-1
j_call: TRBJ2-7
d_call: NA
cdr3_aa: CASSQSGEYPQLYEQYF
cdr3_nt: TGCGCCAGCAGTCAATCCGGTGAGTACCCTCAACTTTACGAGCAGTACTTC

clone_size: once
cdr3_length: 14
v_call: TRBV5-1
j_call: TRBJ1-2
d_call: NA
cdr3_aa: CASSLAAGEGGYTF
cdr3_nt: TGCGCCAGCAGCTTGGCCGCCGGGGAAGGTGGCTACACCTTC

clone_size: NA
cdr3_length: 13
v_call: TRBV27
j_call: TRBJ1-2
d_call: NA
cdr3_aa: CASSYGGLGGYTF
cdr3_nt: TGTGCCAGCAGTTACGGTGGGCTTGGGGGCTACACCTTC

clone_size: once
cdr3_length: 15
v_call: TRBV15
j_call: TRBJ1-2
d_call: NA
cdr3_aa: CATSRESGVSYGYTF
cdr3_nt: TGTGCCACCAGCAGAGAATCGGGGGTTAGCTATGGCTACACCTTC

clone_size: NA
cdr3_length: 15
v_call: TRBV28
j_call: TRBJ1-1
d_call: TRBD1
cdr3_aa: CASSSSGTGGVEAFF
cdr3_nt: TGTGCCAGCAGTTCATCCGGGACAGGGGGGGTTGAAGCTTTCTTT

clone_size: NA
cdr3_length: 16
v_call: TRBV27
j_call: TRBJ1-4
d_call: TRBD1
cdr3_aa: CASRRLGTGPNEKLFF
cdr3_nt: TGTGCCAGCAGGAGACTTGGGACAGGACCTAATGAAAAACTGTTTTTT

clone_size: NA
cdr3_length: 14
v_call: TRBV6-2/TRBV6-3
j_call: TRBJ1-6
d_call: TRBD1
cdr3_aa: CASSYRTGDSPLHF
cdr3_nt: TGTGCCAGCAGTTACCGGACAGGGGACTCACCCCTCCACTTT

clone_size: NA
cdr3_length: 15
v_call: TRBV18
j_call: TRBJ1-5
d_call: TRBD1
cdr3_aa: CASSPDRERGQPQHF
cdr3_nt: TGTGCCAGCTCACCCGACAGGGAACGGGGTCAGCCCCAGCATTTT

clone_size: NA
cdr3_length: 13
v_call: TRBV12-3/TRBV12-4
j_call: TRBJ2-7
d_call: NA
cdr3_aa: CASSLASSYEQYF
cdr3_nt: TGTGCCAGCAGTTTGGCTAGCTCCTACGAGCAGTACTTC

clone_size: NA
cdr3_length: 12
v_call: TRBV2
j_call: TRBJ2-3
d_call: NA
cdr3_aa: CASSGSSVRQYF
cdr3_nt: TGTGCCAGCAGTGGGTCGAGCGTTAGGCAGTATTTT

clone_size: NA
cdr3_length: 15
v_call: TRBV30
j_call: TRBJ2-7
d_call: TRBD2
cdr3_aa: CAWRHTSGLSYEQYF
cdr3_nt: TGTGCCTGGAGGCATACTAGCGGGCTTTCCTACGAGCAGTACTTC

clone_size: NA
cdr3_length: 14
v_call: TRBV29-1
j_call: TRBJ1-2
d_call: NA
cdr3_aa: CSVVTVLANYGYTF
cdr3_nt: TGCAGCGTTGTGACAGTTCTAGCTAACTATGGCTACACCTTC

clone_size: NA
cdr3_length: 13
v_call: TRBV7-2
j_call: TRBJ1-5
d_call: NA
cdr3_aa: CASSLGGDLAQHF
cdr3_nt: TGTGCCAGCAGCTTAGGGGGGGATTTGGCCCAGCATTTT

clone_size: NA
cdr3_length: 16
v_call: TRBV7-9
j_call: TRBJ2-4
d_call: TRBD2
cdr3_aa: CASSFIAGGAKNIQYF
cdr3_nt: TGTGCCAGCAGCTTTATAGCGGGAGGAGCCAAAAACATTCAGTACTTC

clone_size: few
cdr3_length: 14
v_call: TRBV2
j_call: TRBJ2-2
d_call: NA
cdr3_aa: CASSGSTYTGELFF
cdr3_nt: TGTGCCAGCAGTGGATCTACTTACACCGGGGAGCTGTTTTTT